One and the same sample provided the 19 T cell receptor beta chains below, sequenced in a study of identical twins. TCRdb re-called the 5' RACE reads through MiXCR, storing one row per CDR3 protein. The sample records 550,000 to 700,000 distinct CDR3 sequences, roughly 20% being singletons. The same sample was also used in a study of T cells expressing NK-cell markers.

The specimen was PBMCs. Every receptor here comes from a woman aged 18-35 years in good health.

This clonotype has just a few counts. The chain combines TRBV29-1 with TRBJ2-5, with D possibly TRBD2 on 5 matching bases. Germline V gene lookup returns CDR1 SQVTM and CDR2 ANQGSEA. The ends were cut back, 8 bases at V and 7 bases at J, with 20 bases in the middle. CDR3 length equals 13 residues. CDR3 in amino acids: CSSDSDPSATQYF. For the CDR3, the DNA is TGCAGCTCGGATAGCGACCCCTCGGCGACCCAGTACTTC.

This clonotype was recorded a few times. The rearrangement joins TRBV6-5 to TRBJ1-1; possibly TRBD1 for D (5 bases). The CDR3 totals 18 residues. Looked up from germline, CDR1 is MNHEY and CDR2 is SVGAGI. V shed 0 bases and J shed 0 bases, with 17 bases lying between them. The CDR3 sequence is CASSYSIWAGRVNTEAFF. The CDR3 region has the DNA TGTGCCAGCAGTTACTCCATATGGGCAGGGCGGGTGAACACTGAAGCTTTCTTT.

This clonotype occurred a few times. V gene TRBV25-1 combines with J gene TRBJ2-2, with unresolved D. Germline CDR1 reads MGHDK; CDR2 reads SYGVNS. The V end was cut by 1 base, the J end by 5 bases, with 5 bases between. The CDR3 totals 13 residues. The CDR3 sequence: CASSELGTGELFF. In DNA form, the CDR3 reads TGTGCCAGCAGTGAATTGGGGACCGGGGAGCTGTTTTTT.

The chain carries TRBV20-1 and TRBJ2-7; perhaps TRBD1 as D (5 bases). The CDR3 sequence is 16 residues long. Between the trimmed V and J ends, which lost 3 bases and 2 bases, there was a span of 20 bases. The germline V gene encodes CDR1 DFQATT and CDR2 SNEGSKA (reference sequence). The DNA for the CDR3 is TGCAGTGCTAGTATGTTCTGGACACATGTTACCTACGAGCAGTACTTC. The encoded protein is CSASMFWTHVTYEQYF.

The sample holds many counts of this clonotype. The chain uses TRBV12-3 or TRBV12-4 and TRBJ1-1; D gene unclear. This CDR3 has 13 residues. Trimming left V 4 bases short and J 0 bases short, with 6 bases between. CDR3 coding DNA: TGTGCCAGCAGTTGGAGGGTGAACACTGAAGCTTTCTTT. This gives the protein CASSWRVNTEAFF.

The sample holds a few counts of this clonotype. As DNA, the CDR3 is TGCAGTGCTCACCCGACAGGATGGGGAGAGACCCAGTACTTC. Translation gives CSAHPTGWGETQYF. V is TRBV20-1 and J is TRBJ2-5; D perhaps matches TRBD1 (6 bases). CDR1 DFQATT and CDR2 SNEGSKA come from the germline V gene (reference sequence). The germline V and J ends were trimmed by 5 bases and 4 bases, with 17 bases remaining between them. The CDR3 has 14 amino acids.

This clonotype was counted a few times. The chain combines TRBV5-1 with TRBJ2-3; either TRBD1 or TRBD2 may supply D (5 bases each). The V and J ends lost 3 bases and 0 bases respectively, with 11 bases between them. This CDR3 is 15 amino acids long. The germline gives CDR1 SGHRS, CDR2 YFSETQ. This chain's CDR3 is CASSYGTVSTDTQYF. The CDR3 DNA is TGCGCCAGCAGCTACGGGACGGTTAGCACAGATACGCAGTATTTT.

V usage is TRBV7-9 and J usage is TRBJ2-7; D unclear. V was trimmed by 3 bases and J by 3 bases, leaving 6 bases between them. The CDR3 is 12 amino acids. Germline assignment: CDR1 SEHNR and CDR2 FQNEAQ (reference sequence). The CDR3 DNA sequence: TGTGCCAGCAGCTTTTGGGACTACGAGCAGTACTTC. It is translated as CASSFWDYEQYF.

In this sample, this clonotype turned up many times. The rearrangement joins TRBV6-1 to TRBJ2-3; 10 nucleotides line up with TRBD2. V lost 2 bases and J lost 2; bases outside the gene matches: 1. Germline V CDR1 and CDR2: MNHNS, SASEGT. The CDR3 extends over 15 amino acids. As DNA, the CDR3 is TGTGCCAGCAGTGAACTAGCGGGAGACACAGATACGCAGTATTTT. The encoded protein is CASSELAGDTDTQYF.

To note about this clonotype: The junction shows a germline mismatch at one end, possibly a read error. The CDR3 spells CASSYNNNRAF. The CDR3 region has the DNA TGTGCCAGCAGTTACAACAACAATCGCGCCTTC. The genes are TRBV12-3 or TRBV12-4 and TRBJ1-2; D gene ambiguous. The CDR3 extends over 11 amino acids.

This chain joins TRBV6-2 or TRBV6-3 and TRBJ2-4, with 7 bases that match TRBD1. The CDR3 extends over 16 amino acids. Germline trimming cut 6 bases from V and 7 bases from J; bases unmatched to any gene: 15. In germline, CDR1 is MNHEY, CDR2 SVGEGT. CDR3 sequence reads: CASSPHRGGGGNIQYF. CDR3 DNA: TGTGCCAGCAGCCCACACAGGGGCGGAGGTGGGAACATTCAGTACTTC.

The chain has TRBV24-1 and TRBJ2-1; D is possibly TRBD2 (6 bases). The CDR3 length is 14 residues. In germline, CDR1 is KGHDR, CDR2 SFDVKD. V was trimmed by 6 bases and J by 9 bases, leaving 17 bases between them. The CDR3, as DNA: TGTGCCACCAGTACGGGAGAGTCTTTAAGTGAGCAGTTCTTC. Translating it yields CATSTGESLSEQFF.

This clonotype was seen more than once but under ten times. The chain is built from TRBV20-1 and TRBJ2-5; 8 bases are shared with TRBD2. This CDR3 spans 16 amino acids. CDR1 is DFQATT and CDR2 is SNEGSKA in the germline V gene (reference sequence). The CDR3 DNA is TGCAGCACAACCGGGACTAGGGGCCTTCGGGGAGAGACCCAGTACTTC. Amino acids: CSTTGTRGLRGETQYF.

The V call is TRBV7-2, the J call TRBJ1-4; D unresolved. Germline values: CDR1 SGHTA, CDR2 FQGNSA. CDR3 size: 13 residues. The V gene lost 1 base and the J gene lost 7 bases, with 7 bases spanning the gap. Here the CDR3 reads CASSLVQFEKLFF. The CDR3 nucleotides are TGTGCCAGCAGCTTAGTTCAGTTTGAAAAACTGTTTTTT.

V gene TRBV6-5 combines with J gene TRBJ2-7; TRBD1 might be the D (5 bases). Germline lookup yields CDR1 MNHEY and CDR2 SVGAGI. The CDR3 is 16 residues long. The germline V and J ends were trimmed by 0 bases and 0 bases, with 12 bases remaining between them. CDR3 DNA: TGTGCCAGCAGTTACTCGCAGACAGCGAGCTCCTACGAGCAGTACTTC. This sequence encodes CASSYSQTASSYEQYF.

This clonotype was seen only a few times. This sequence joins TRBV12-3 or TRBV12-4 and TRBJ1-2; D is possibly TRBD1 (5 bases). This CDR3 comprises 15 residues. Trimming took off 6 bases at V and 4 bases at J, with 18 bases between the two ends. Written as DNA, the CDR3 is TGTGCCAGCAGCTCGTCCGGGCAGGGTAGCTATGGCTACACCTTC. Protein product: CASSSSGQGSYGYTF.

This clonotype was recorded many times. The genes are TRBV12-3 or TRBV12-4 and TRBJ1-3; 8 bases line up with TRBD1. This CDR3 comprises 14 residues. Trimming cost V 5 bases and J 2 bases; bases outside gene matches: 2. In nucleotides, the CDR3 is TGTGCCAGCAGTGGACAGGGAGCTGGAAACACCATATATTTT. As protein: CASSGQGAGNTIYF.

The genes are TRBV3-1 and TRBJ2-2; TRBD2 matches at 9 bases. The CDR3 has 16 residues. Germline V lookup: CDR1 LGHDT, CDR2 YNNKEL (reference sequence). V shed 2 bases and J 1 base; nucleotides not matched to a gene: 2. The CDR3 here is CASSQLAGLNTGELFF. CDR3 DNA: TGTGCCAGCAGCCAACTAGCGGGACTGAACACCGGGGAGCTGTTTTTT.

This clonotype appeared a few times. The chain links TRBV12-3 or TRBV12-4 to TRBJ1-1, with D unclear. Between the trimmed V and J ends, which lost 6 bases and 5 bases, there was a span of 10 bases. The CDR3 consists of 12 residues. The CDR3: CASRPRRTEAFF. CDR3 DNA: TGTGCCAGCAGGCCGCGGCGGACTGAAGCTTTCTTT.